This TCR beta chain was profiled in a study of regulatory T cells in long-lasting Graves disease. Study-wide background: Persistent cases were those of Graves' disease that involved over 5 years of antithyroid drugs with positive TSH receptor antibodies.

CDR3 regions were amplified by Arm-PCR using iRepertoire HTBI primers to build TCR beta libraries. The authors' processing: Samples jointly harbored 55 to 75 TRBV and approximately 15 TRBJ segments. One entry per CDR3 protein, called by TCRdb with MiXCR from the multiplex PCR reads. TCRdb's processing, not the study's, gives the V and J calls here. The table has approximately 400,000 distinct CDR3 sequences, about a fifth seen once; the top ten hold under 25%. Note on this clonotype: Its antigen is not known.

Regarding time point: persistent/refractory GD, antithyroid drugs over 5 years with positive TRAb. With RNA extracted from PBMCs as input, the TCR library was made. The peripheral blood volume drawn was about 10 milliliters, and it was collected into EDTA tubes. Regarding the study as a whole: Persistent disease showed a preference for TRBV28, TRBJ1-2 and TRBJ2-5.

V shed 9 bases and J 3 bases; nucleotides not matched to a gene: 4. Germline V gene sequence: CDR1 SGDLS, CDR2 YYNGEE. There are 13 residues in the CDR3. The chain recombines TRBV9 with TRBJ2-5, with 11 bases that match TRBD2. This receptor was obtained from a female donor with Graves disease. The sequencing used peripheral blood mononuclear cells (PBMCs), collected when the disease was refractory, from a patient treated with antithyroid drugs. CDR3 amino acids: CATIAGGKETQYF. The CDR3, as DNA: TGTGCCACCATAGCGGGAGGGAAAGAGACCCAGTACTTC.